This T cell receptor beta chain stems from a study of shared T cell receptors in the human thymus. Using immunoSEQ multiplex PCR, the repertoire was profiled, and TCRdb retains in-frame clones only, with some absent. The sample has under 850,000 clones, approximately 88% seen once; the top ten hold 0.008% to 0.011%. The CDR3 covers 16 residues. V lost 0 bases to trimming and J lost 2 bases, with 11 bases between them. Per germline, CDR1 LGHNA and CDR2 YNFKEQ. The sample also formed part of further work on human thymus T cells. Per that paper: Thymic tissue was derived from resections collected during corrective heart surgery. Related reports documented highly overlapping thymic repertoires among unrelated individuals.

The rearrangement joins TRBV4-2 to TRBJ2-1; maybe TRBD1 (5 bases). Material for sequencing was thymocytes. The origin of this receptor is a boy younger than two with a congenital heart defect. CDR3 sequence: CASSQDCRATYNEQFF. CDR3 DNA: TGTGCCAGCAGCCAAGACTGCAGGGCAACCTACAATGAGCAGTTCTTC.